Following are 15 T cell receptor beta chains from one sample sequenced in a study of Ad26.COV2.S vaccination and SARS-CoV-2 variants. The treatment was: some 19 received Ad26.COV2.S at low or high dose, single or two shots; about 5 received placebo; per-sample allocation not given. The samples date from day 63 after the first vaccine or placebo injection. Here immunoSEQ multiplex PCR was the method, and the copy in TCRdb shows in-frame clones only, minus some. The table lists hundreds of thousands of clones, around 87% of them singletons. Sequences were derived from peripheral blood, sampled in a trial of Ad26.COV2.S vaccine versus placebo. These receptors all come from a person aged 18-60 years who received the Ad26.COV2.S COVID-19 vaccine or a placebo.

J is TRBJ2-7 and V is TRBV30, with a tentative D call TRBD2 (6 bases). The V gene lost 1 base and the J gene lost 5 bases, with 6 bases spanning the gap. The CDR3 runs to 11 residues. The germline V gene encodes CDR1 GTSNPN and CDR2 SVGIG (reference sequence). CDR3 in DNA: TGTGCCTGGAGTGGGGAGGACGAGCAGTACTTC. It translates to CAWSGEDEQYF.

CDR3 amino acids: CASSLLTDFNEKLFF. The CDR3 bases are TGTGCCAGCAGCTTATTAACAGACTTCAATGAAAAACTGTTTTTT. The chain recombines TRBV7-8 with TRBJ1-4; D remains ambiguous. The CDR3 covers 15 residues. Per germline, CDR1 SGHVS and CDR2 FQNEAQ. Deletions cut 2 bases from V and 5 bases from J, with 12 bases between.

CDR3 bases: TGTGCCAGCAGTCAGGCCCATGGACAGATCTATAATTCACCCCTCCACTTT. Translation: CASSQAHGQIYNSPLHF. This chain uses TRBV3-1 (or the pseudogene TRBV3-2) with TRBJ1-6; perhaps TRBD1 as D (6 bases). Germline V lookup: CDR1 LGHDT, CDR2 YNNKEL (reference sequence). CDR3 length: 17 residues. The germline V and J ends were trimmed by 6 bases and 3 bases, with 18 bases remaining between them.

About this clone itself: This same CDR3 is encoded by further DNA sequences in the sample. The chain carries TRBV6-1 and TRBJ1-3; the D is unclear. Trimming took off 1 base at V and 0 bases at J, with 4 bases between the two ends. The germline CDR1 and CDR2 sequences are MNHNS and SASEGT. CDR3 length: 14 residues. The CDR3 sequence: CASSEGSSGNTIYF. Here the CDR3 DNA reads TGTGCCAGCAGTGAAGGCAGCTCTGGAAACACCATATATTTT.

The V gene is TRBV6-4, the J gene TRBJ2-1; 11 bases fit TRBD2. Germline assignment: CDR1 MRHNA and CDR2 SNTAGT. V was clipped by 4 bases and J by 1 base; unmatched bases: 12. The CDR3 consists of 19 residues. The CDR3 loop reads CASSAAVAGGLGSYNEQFF. The CDR3 nucleotides are TGTGCCAGCAGTGCCGCGGTAGCGGGGGGGCTGGGGTCCTACAATGAGCAGTTCTTC.

The chain links TRBV7-3 to TRBJ1-2; D call uncertain. Germline CDR1 and CDR2: SGHTA and FQGTGA. This CDR3 contains 14 residues. The ends were cut back, 1 base at V and 8 bases at J, with 14 bases in the middle. The CDR3 DNA sequence: TGTGCCAGCAGCTTAAGGGGTGTATCCGGGGGCTACACCTTC. Amino acid sequence: CASSLRGVSGGYTF.

The V gene is TRBV5-6, the J gene TRBJ2-3; 8 nucleotides agree with TRBD1. CDR3 length: 14 amino acids. Germline-derived CDR1 and CDR2 are SGHDT and YYEEEE. V lost 4 bases, J lost 0 bases, and 1 base stayed unmatched. The CDR3 nucleotides read TGTGCCAGCAGCCGGACAGGGAGCACAGATACGCAGTATTTT. This gives the protein CASSRTGSTDTQYF.

The chain is built from TRBV5-4 and TRBJ1-1, with D tentatively TRBD1 (5 bases). The germline CDR1 and CDR2 sequences are SGHNT and YYREEE (reference sequence). V lost 5 bases and J 6 bases, leaving 11 bases between the germline ends. CDR3 length equals 12 residues. The CDR3 here is CASSPGASEAFF. CDR3 DNA sequence: TGTGCCAGCAGTCCCGGGGCCTCTGAAGCTTTCTTT.

V and J are TRBV19 and TRBJ1-5, with D maybe TRBD1 (6 bases). The germline gives CDR1 LNHDA, CDR2 SQIVND (reference sequence). V dropped 4 bases and J dropped 0 bases, with 22 bases sitting between them. The CDR3 extends over 19 amino acids. The CDR3 reads CASSTRQVIVDNSNQPQHF. DNA for the CDR3: TGTGCCAGTAGTACCAGACAGGTTATAGTGGATAATAGCAATCAGCCCCAGCATTTT.

The chain links TRBV4-1 to TRBJ2-5; TRBD2 matches at 8 bases. This CDR3 spans 15 amino acids. V dropped 6 bases and J dropped 1; count of bases not matched to a gene: 7. CDR1 MGHRA and CDR2 YSYEKL come from the germline V gene. CDR3 sequence (DNA): TGCGCCAGCAGTACGGCGGGGGGTTTCCAAGAGACCCAGTACTTC. Translated, it gives CASSTAGGFQETQYF.

The chain uses TRBV5-1 and TRBJ2-7; unclear D gene. The V end was cut by 2 bases, the J end by 3 bases, with 6 bases between. Germline lookup yields CDR1 SGHRS and CDR2 YFSETQ. The CDR3 consists of 12 residues. In nucleotides, the CDR3 is TGCGCCAGCAGCTTTGATGGCTACGAGCAGTACTTC. Translating gives CASSFDGYEQYF.

This chain joins TRBV3-1 (or the pseudogene TRBV3-2) and TRBJ1-1; D is possibly TRBD1 (5 bases). The CDR3 extends over 16 amino acids. The germline gives CDR1 LGHDT, CDR2 YNNKEL (reference sequence). V lost 3 bases, J lost 0 bases, and 14 bases lay in between. The CDR3 nucleotides are TGTGCCAGCAGCCACCCCCAGGGCAGGGTGAACACTGAAGCTTTCTTT. This encodes CASSHPQGRVNTEAFF.

The chain couples TRBV7-9 to TRBJ1-1; 8 bases are shared with TRBD1. Losses at the gene ends were 5 bases for V and 1 base for J; bases not matched to a gene: 6. The CDR3 covers 15 residues. Germline CDR1 SEHNR, CDR2 FQNEAQ (reference sequence). In DNA form, the CDR3 reads TGTGCCAGCAGCCCCAGGACAGGGCCGAACACTGAAGCTTTCTTT. Protein: CASSPRTGPNTEAFF.

The chain employs TRBV19 and TRBJ2-5; 13 bases match TRBD2. Germline values: CDR1 LNHDA, CDR2 SQIVND (reference sequence). CDR3 length equals 16 residues. Trimming at V came to 6 bases and at J to 3 bases, leaving 7 bases not matched to a gene. Here the CDR3 DNA reads TGTGCCAGTAGCCCCAGACTAGCGGGGGGAAAAGAGACCCAGTACTTC. Translation gives CASSPRLAGGKETQYF.

This rearrangement joins TRBV12-3 or TRBV12-4 to TRBJ1-4, with a possible D match to TRBD1 (5 bases). The CDR3 consists of 12 residues. Trimming left V 5 bases short and J 10 bases short, with 11 bases between. The CDR3: CASSPGGGKLFF. In DNA form, the CDR3 reads TGTGCCAGCAGTCCTGGTGGGGGAAAACTGTTTTTT.